A selection of T cell receptor beta chains follows, all from one sample in a study of blood T cell repertoires in COVID-19. Measured with immunoSEQ multiplex PCR; TCRdb has only the in-frame clones, and not every one. The repertoire consists of approximately 260,000 clones, with 82% occurring once and the leading ten covering 4.5% to 6%. The sequenced sample consisted of peripheral blood. Receptors were obtained from a woman aged 80 or older with active or convalescent COVID-19. CDR3s include the opening cysteine and the closing phenylalanine or tryptophan. Each record gives: clone size, D gene, J gene, V gene, CDR3 protein, CDR3 DNA. The D gene is left open where the match is weak. Clone size is not always given. Where it is, it says once, few, many or a class for expanded clones.

size: once; D: -; J: TRBJ1-4; V: TRBV28; CDR3: CASSFQGNSNEKLFF; DNA: TGTGCCAGCAGTTTCCAGGGGAACAGTAATGAAAAACTGTTTTTT
size: once; D: -; J: TRBJ1-6; V: TRBV27; CDR3: CASSSTGNSPLHF; DNA: TGTGCCAGCAGTTCGACAGGAAATTCACCCCTCCACTTT
size: few; D: TRBD1; J: TRBJ1-2; V: TRBV15; CDR3: CATSSTGTAWTF; DNA: TGTGCCACCAGCAGTACAGGGACAGCCTGGACCTTC
size: -; D: -; J: TRBJ1-6; V: TRBV30; CDR3: CAWSPPGRTPLHF; DNA: TGTGCCTGGAGCCCTCCAGGGAGGACACCCCTCCACTTT
size: -; D: -; J: TRBJ2-7; V: TRBV11-3; CDR3: CASSLGQDYEQYF; DNA: TGTGCCAGCAGCCTCGGACAAGACTACGAGCAGTACTTC
size: -; D: TRBD1; J: TRBJ1-6; V: TRBV2; CDR3: CASSRIPGQGNSPLHF; DNA: TGTGCCAGCAGCAGAATCCCGGGACAGGGAAATTCACCCCTCCACTTT
size: -; D: TRBD1; J: TRBJ2-3; V: TRBV6-2/TRBV6-3; CDR3: CASSYTQGATDTQYF; DNA: TGTGCCAGCAGTTACACCCAGGGGGCCACAGATACGCAGTATTTT
size: -; D: TRBD1; J: TRBJ1-5; V: TRBV29-1; CDR3: CSVGQGLDQPQHF; DNA: TGCAGCGTTGGACAGGGATTAGATCAGCCCCAGCATTTT
size: -; D: -; J: TRBJ2-3; V: TRBV5-1; CDR3: CASSFGTTTDTQYF; DNA: TGCGCCAGCAGCTTCGGGACAACCACAGATACGCAGTATTTT
size: -; D: -; J: TRBJ1-5; V: TRBV6-4; CDR3: CASSDSTGSQPQHF; DNA: TGTGCCAGCAGTGACTCTACGGGAAGTCAGCCCCAGCATTTT
size: -; D: -; J: TRBJ2-1; V: TRBV5-1; CDR3: CASSRLRDSYNEQFF; DNA: TGCGCCAGCAGCCGCTTGCGGGACTCCTACAATGAGCAGTTCTTC
size: -; D: TRBD2; J: TRBJ2-3; V: TRBV15; CDR3: CATSRSAGSGSDTQYF; DNA: TGTGCCACCAGCAGATCCGCGGGTAGCGGGAGCGATACGCAGTATTTT
size: -; D: TRBD1; J: TRBJ2-3; V: TRBV5-1; CDR3: CASSGGQGQDTQYF; DNA: TGCGCCAGCAGCGGAGGACAGGGGCAAGATACGCAGTATTTT
size: -; D: TRBD1; J: TRBJ2-7; V: TRBV6-2/TRBV6-3; CDR3: CASSWKTGGNYEQYF; DNA: TGTGCCAGCAGTTGGAAGACAGGGGGAAACTACGAGCAGTACTTC
size: -; D: TRBD2; J: TRBJ2-7; V: TRBV6-1; CDR3: CASSELGGGPYEQYF; DNA: TGTGCCAGCAGTGAACTGGGGGGAGGGCCCTACGAGCAGTACTTC
size: -; D: -; J: TRBJ1-2; V: TRBV11-2; CDR3: CASIPQGGGYTF; DNA: TGTGCCAGCATCCCCCAAGGAGGAGGCTACACCTTC
size: -; D: -; J: TRBJ1-5; V: TRBV28; CDR3: CASSLEPYSNQPQHF; DNA: TGTGCCAGCAGTTTGGAGCCCTATAGCAATCAGCCCCAGCATTTT
size: -; D: TRBD2; J: TRBJ2-7; V: TRBV7-2; CDR3: CASSPTSGLGEQYF; DNA: TGTGCCAGCAGCCCCACTAGCGGGTTGGGTGAGCAGTACTTC
size: few; D: -; J: TRBJ2-1; V: TRBV10-3; CDR3: CAIMGAGGSYNEQFF; DNA: TGTGCCATCATGGGGGCGGGTGGCTCCTACAATGAGCAGTTCTTC
size: -; D: TRBD1; J: TRBJ1-6; V: TRBV5-1; CDR3: CASSLRGQGSYNSPLHF; DNA: TGCGCCAGCAGCTTGAGGGGACAGGGTTCCTATAATTCACCCCTCCACTTT
size: once; D: -; J: TRBJ1-2; V: TRBV24-1; CDR3: CATSEGDTAFYGYTF; DNA: TGTGCCACCAGTGAAGGGGACACGGCCTTCTATGGCTACACCTTC
size: -; D: -; J: TRBJ2-2; V: TRBV3-1/TRBV3-2; CDR3: CASTQGQLNTGELFF; DNA: TGTGCCAGCACCCAGGGGCAGCTGAACACCGGGGAGCTGTTTTTT
size: -; D: TRBD2; J: TRBJ2-1; V: TRBV6-4; CDR3: CASSDSLAGAVYNEQFF; DNA: TGTGCCAGCAGTGACTCCCTAGCGGGAGCGGTTTACAATGAGCAGTTCTTC
size: -; D: -; J: TRBJ2-7; V: TRBV6-5; CDR3: CASRSAGDEQYF; DNA: TGTGCCAGCAGAAGCGCAGGGGACGAGCAGTACTTC
size: -; D: TRBD2; J: TRBJ2-7; V: TRBV9; CDR3: CASSVTSGSDEQYF; DNA: TGTGCCAGCAGCGTGACTAGCGGGAGCGACGAGCAGTACTTC
size: -; D: -; J: TRBJ2-1; V: TRBV7-9; CDR3: CASSLSSRTKQFF; DNA: TGTGCCAGCAGCTTATCGTCCAGGACTAAGCAGTTCTTC
size: -; D: -; J: TRBJ2-7; V: TRBV5-1; CDR3: CASSLERFDEQYF; DNA: TGCGCCAGCAGCTTGGAGCGGTTCGACGAGCAGTACTTC
size: -; D: TRBD1; J: TRBJ2-7; V: TRBV5-6; CDR3: CASSWGPGTGAQQYF; DNA: TGTGCCAGCAGCTGGGGGCCCGGGACAGGGGCTCAGCAGTACTTC
size: -; D: -; J: TRBJ1-2; V: TRBV19; CDR3: CASSSFSPTAIFGGYTF; DNA: TGTGCCAGTAGTTCATTCTCCCCGACAGCCATATTCGGAGGCTACACCTTC
size: -; D: -; J: TRBJ2-7; V: TRBV6-1; CDR3: CASSEAWDTIYEQYF; DNA: TGTGCCAGCAGTGAAGCCTGGGACACCATCTACGAGCAGTACTTC
size: -; D: TRBD1; J: TRBJ2-7; V: TRBV5-5; CDR3: CASSIDRGTSYEQYF; DNA: TGTGCCAGCAGCATCGACAGGGGGACGTCCTACGAGCAGTACTTC
size: few; D: TRBD1; J: TRBJ1-2; V: TRBV6-5; CDR3: CASSYPGQTAYTF; DNA: TGTGCCAGCAGTTACCCGGGACAGACCGCCTACACCTTC
size: -; D: TRBD2; J: TRBJ2-1; V: TRBV10-2; CDR3: CASSVSGSNNEQFF; DNA: TGCGCCAGCAGTGTTAGCGGGAGCAACAATGAGCAGTTCTTC
size: -; D: -; J: TRBJ1-2; V: TRBV4-2; CDR3: CASSQDRRGNYGYTF; DNA: TGTGCCAGCAGCCAAGATCGACGAGGGAACTATGGCTACACCTTC
size: -; D: TRBD1; J: TRBJ2-2; V: TRBV5-1; CDR3: CASSLSGQGARTGELFF; DNA: TGCGCCAGCAGCTTGTCCGGACAGGGGGCTAGAACCGGGGAGCTGTTTTTT
size: -; D: -; J: TRBJ2-1; V: TRBV5-4; CDR3: CASSPRGLSYNEQFF; DNA: TGTGCCAGCAGCCCGCGGGGGCTCTCCTACAATGAGCAGTTCTTC
size: once; D: -; J: TRBJ2-7; V: TRBV5-4; CDR3: CASSLGLEQYF; DNA: TGTGCCAGCAGCTTGGGTCTGGAGCAGTACTTC
size: -; D: -; J: TRBJ1-5; V: TRBV5-1; CDR3: CASSSSGSREQPQHF; DNA: TGCGCCAGCAGCTCCTCCGGGAGCAGGGAACAGCCCCAGCATTTT